The rows below give T cell receptor beta chains drawn from one sample of a study of blood T cell repertoires in COVID-19. Repertoires were generated with immunoSEQ multiplex PCR, while TCRdb's copy carries only in-frame clones and drops some. The sample holds 200,000 to 300,000 clones, approximately 88% seen once. The material sequenced was PBMCs or T cells enriched from blood (not recorded which). The receptor set was obtained from a woman aged 35 to 49 with acute COVID-19. CDR3s include the opening cysteine and the closing phenylalanine or tryptophan. Each record gives: D gene, V gene, J gene, clone size, CDR3 DNA, CDR3 protein. D genes are given only for firm matches. Rows give clone size only sometimes, using once, few, many, or a class for an expanded clone.

NA	TRBV2	TRBJ1-5	NA	TGTGCCAGCAGTTCAGGGGAACAGCCCCAGCATTTT	CASSSGEQPQHF
NA	TRBV18	TRBJ2-7	once	TGTGCCAGCTCACCATCCACAGGACGCTACGAGCAGTACTTC	CASSPSTGRYEQYF
NA	TRBV2	TRBJ1-2	NA	TGTGCCAGCTTTGCGGGGCAGATACAAGGCTACACCTTC	CASFAGQIQGYTF
NA	TRBV18	TRBJ1-2	once	TGTGCCAGCTCACACGCGACAGCCTATGGCTACACCTTC	CASSHATAYGYTF
NA	TRBV5-1	TRBJ1-3	NA	TGCGCCAGCAGCTTGGAGAATCAGGGGCGCTCTGGAAACACCATATATTTT	CASSLENQGRSGNTIYF
NA	TRBV5-1	TRBJ2-1	NA	TGCGCCAGCACCTCGACCGGGGGATCCTACAATGAGCAGTTCTTC	CASTSTGGSYNEQFF
TRBD2	TRBV2	TRBJ2-5	NA	TGTGCCAGCAGGGGACTAGCGGCCACTCAAGAGACCCAGTACTTC	CASRGLAATQETQYF
NA	TRBV7-2	TRBJ1-2	NA	TGTGCCAGCAGGATAACAGGGTACTATGGCTACACCTTC	CASRITGYYGYTF
NA	TRBV19	TRBJ1-4	NA	TGTGCCAGTAGTATAGAGTCCAGTAATGAAAAACTGTTTTTT	CASSIESSNEKLFF
TRBD2	TRBV19	TRBJ2-2	NA	TGTGCCAGTAGTATAAAGTCGTTCGCGGGGGCCGGGGAGCTGTTTTTT	CASSIKSFAGAGELFF
TRBD2	TRBV7-6	TRBJ2-7	NA	TGTGCCAGCAGGCTGGAATCCGGGGGGACCTACGAGCAGTACTTC	CASRLESGGTYEQYF
TRBD2	TRBV4-2	TRBJ2-7	NA	TGTGCCAGCAGCCAAGATCAACTAGCGGGGGCCTACGAGCAGTACTTC	CASSQDQLAGAYEQYF
NA	TRBV5-4	TRBJ1-4	NA	TGTGCCAGCAGCCCGGTCAGATCGGGGGAAAAACTGTTTTTT	CASSPVRSGEKLFF
TRBD2	TRBV6-4	TRBJ2-2	NA	TGTGCCAGCAGTGTGCTAGCGGGTCTTACAAACACCGGGGAGCTGTTTTTT	CASSVLAGLTNTGELFF
NA	TRBV18	TRBJ1-2	once	TGTGCCAGCTCACCAAGTACAGGGCTTGGCGCTGGCTACACCTTC	CASSPSTGLGAGYTF
TRBD1	TRBV7-2	TRBJ2-5	NA	TGTGCCAGCAGCCCGGGACAGGGAAATCGGGGGACCCAGTACTTC	CASSPGQGNRGTQYF
NA	TRBV5-8	TRBJ1-2	NA	TGTGCCAGCAGCTTGGAGGTCGGAGCTAACTATGGCTACACCTTC	CASSLEVGANYGYTF
TRBD1	TRBV5-8	TRBJ1-2	NA	TGTGCCAGCAGCTTGGGGCCGGGACAGGCCTACAGCTATGGCTACACCTTC	CASSLGPGQAYSYGYTF
TRBD1	TRBV15	TRBJ1-2	NA	TGTGCCACCAGCAGAGAGGGACAGGGAGGCGCCGACTATGGCTACACCTTC	CATSREGQGGADYGYTF
TRBD2	TRBV18	TRBJ2-1	NA	TGTGCCAGCTCGCGCCAAACTAGCGACTCGGATGAGCAGTTCTTC	CASSRQTSDSDEQFF
NA	TRBV7-2	TRBJ1-2	NA	TGTGCCAGCAGCTTAGAAGTTCAGATGAGGTTCTATGGCTACACCTTC	CASSLEVQMRFYGYTF
TRBD2	TRBV5-4	TRBJ2-3	once	TGTGCCAGCAGCCCCAGCGGGGGGAACACAGATACGCAGTATTTT	CASSPSGGNTDTQYF
TRBD1	TRBV5-1	TRBJ1-1	NA	TGCGCCAGCAGCTTGGCCTCGGGGCAGGGGGTTGAAGCTTTCTTT	CASSLASGQGVEAFF
TRBD1	TRBV5-5	TRBJ1-2	once	TGTGCCAGCAGCTCCGGACAGGCTTCGTTAAGGGCCTATGGCTACACCTTC	CASSSGQASLRAYGYTF
TRBD1	TRBV27	TRBJ1-5	few	TGTGCCAGCACCCCAGGGGGGCAGGGGGCAGGACTTCAGCCCCAGCATTTT	CASTPGGQGAGLQPQHF
TRBD1	TRBV20-1	TRBJ1-5	NA	TGCAGTGCTAGTATTGGACAGGGGTTTGATCAGCCCCAGCATTTT	CSASIGQGFDQPQHF
NA	TRBV5-1	TRBJ1-4	NA	TGCGCCAGCAGCTTGATACCAGGGGAAGGAAAACTGTTTTTT	CASSLIPGEGKLFF
TRBD2	TRBV4-1	TRBJ2-1	NA	TGCGCCAGCAGCCAATCTGCGGGGGGCCGCTACAATGAGCAGTTCTTC	CASSQSAGGRYNEQFF
TRBD1	TRBV27	TRBJ1-2	once	TGTGCCAGCGCAACCCGGACAGGGGAAGGCTACACCTTC	CASATRTGEGYTF
TRBD2	TRBV3-1/TRBV3-2	TRBJ2-1	NA	TGTGCCAGCAGCCGACGACGGGGACTAGCGGAGACCAATGAGCAGTTCTTC	CASSRRRGLAETNEQFF
NA	TRBV2	TRBJ1-2	NA	TGTGCCAGCAGTGTCGGGGGGGACTATGGCTACACCTTC	CASSVGGDYGYTF
NA	TRBV24-1	TRBJ2-2	NA	TGTGCCACCAGTGCCCTCTCGGGCGGGGAGCTGTTTTTT	CATSALSGGELFF
TRBD1	TRBV7-2	TRBJ2-7	NA	TGTGCCAGCAGCTTAACCCCGGGACAGTACGAGCAGTACTTC	CASSLTPGQYEQYF
NA	TRBV14	TRBJ1-6	NA	TGTGCCAGCAGCCAAGGAACCCCCCGGGAGCAGAATTCACCCCTCCACTTT	CASSQGTPREQNSPLHF
TRBD1	TRBV30	TRBJ2-1	NA	TGTGCCTGGAGGGACAGGGGCGATGAGCAGTTCTTC	CAWRDRGDEQFF
TRBD2	TRBV5-4	TRBJ2-3	NA	TGTGCCAGCAGCCGCGGGACTAGCGGGGGGGATACGCAGTATTTT	CASSRGTSGGDTQYF
NA	TRBV11-2	TRBJ1-2	NA	TGTGCCAGCAGCTTAGGGACAGACTATGGCTACACCTTC	CASSLGTDYGYTF
NA	TRBV7-9	TRBJ2-3	NA	TGTGCCAGCAGCAACTGGGCCCCAGATACGCAGTATTTT	CASSNWAPDTQYF
NA	TRBV4-2	TRBJ2-3	NA	TGTGCCAGCAGCCAAGTCCGGGAGCCAGATACGCAGTATTTT	CASSQVREPDTQYF
NA	TRBV19	TRBJ1-2	NA	TGTGCCAGTAGTCCGGGGGGGGCCGACCTTGGCTACACCTTC	CASSPGGADLGYTF
NA	TRBV11-2	TRBJ1-3	once	TGTGCCAGCAGCCCAGGGTATCCTAGCTCTGGAAACACCATATATTTT	CASSPGYPSSGNTIYF
NA	TRBV19	TRBJ1-5	many	TGTGCCAGTAGTATAGCCCAGGGCAGCAATCAGCCCCAGCATTTT	CASSIAQGSNQPQHF
NA	TRBV2	TRBJ1-2	NA	TGTGCCAGCAGTGAAACTCACAGCCAGACCTATGGCTACACCTTC	CASSETHSQTYGYTF
TRBD1	TRBV10-3	TRBJ2-3	once	TGTGCCATCAGTGGGGACAGGGCTGATACGCAGTATTTT	CAISGDRADTQYF
TRBD2	TRBV2	TRBJ2-7	NA	TGTGCCAGCAGCTGGACTAGCGGGGGCCTCTACGAGCAGTACTTC	CASSWTSGGLYEQYF
TRBD1	TRBV9	TRBJ1-2	NA	TGTGCCAGCAGCGTAGTACAGGGGAGAGGCTACACCTTC	CASSVVQGRGYTF
TRBD2	TRBV2	TRBJ2-1	NA	TGTGCCAGCAGTGAAGCGCGGCCGGGGGGTAACAATGAGCAGTTCTTC	CASSEARPGGNNEQFF
NA	TRBV11-3	TRBJ2-1	NA	TGTGCCAGCAGCTTAGCGACAGGTGGCAATGAGCAGTTCTTC	CASSLATGGNEQFF
TRBD1	TRBV7-2	TRBJ1-6	once	TGTGCCAGCAGCCAGGAAACAGGGGGCAATTCACCCCTCCACTTT	CASSQETGGNSPLHF
NA	TRBV7-2	TRBJ1-3	NA	TGTGCCAGCAGCTCACAGGCGGGAAACACCATATATTTT	CASSSQAGNTIYF
NA	TRBV2	TRBJ2-1	NA	TGTGCCAGCAGTCAGTCCACTGAGCAGTTCTTC	CASSQSTEQFF
TRBD1	TRBV19	TRBJ1-5	NA	TGTGCCAGTAGGAGACAGGGGGCGCTGGGCAATCAGCCCCAGCATTTT	CASRRQGALGNQPQHF
TRBD1	TRBV10-3	TRBJ1-1	NA	TGTGCCATCACTGAAACCGGGACAGAGAACACTGAAGCTTTCTTT	CAITETGTENTEAFF
NA	TRBV9	TRBJ1-3	NA	TGTGCCAGCAGCGCGGCCGTGGCGGGGGCAGTTGGAAACACCATATATTTT	CASSAAVAGAVGNTIYF
NA	TRBV4-3	TRBJ2-3	NA	TGCGCCAGCAGCCAAGATAGGGGCTTGGGGACAGATACGCAGTATTTT	CASSQDRGLGTDTQYF
NA	TRBV3-1/TRBV3-2	TRBJ1-4	few	TGTGCCAGCAGCCCCCAACGGGGAACTAATGAAAAACTGTTTTTT	CASSPQRGTNEKLFF